This record looks at one TCR beta chain sequence and its context. Its cognate antigen is unknown. The data stem from a study of beta chain features in type 1 diabetes. Germline V gives CDR1 SGHVS, CDR2 FQNEAQ. Trimming cost V 2 bases and J 6 bases, with 14 bases left between them. The CDR3 is 15 amino acids. Every bit of the isolated RNA underwent reverse transcription, so sequencing read expressed TCRB transcripts. An average of about 3.5 million reads was obtained for naive, central memory and regulatory T cell samples. TCRdb's table, derived via immunoSEQ multiplex PCR, lists solely in-frame clones and lacks some. The sample lists under 500,000 clones, approximately 28% occurring once. Study-wide results and limits: Cells that show high TCR expression could be over-represented by cDNA sequencing.

The source of this sequence is a man aged 18 to 29 in good health. The chain combines TRBV7-8 with TRBJ2-1, with D possibly being TRBD1 (5 bases). Sequenced material: naive CD4+ T cells from blood. CDR3 DNA sequence: TGTGCCAGCAGCTTAAGCTCAGGGCTTCTCAATGAGCAGTTCTTC. Residues: CASSLSSGLLNEQFF.